This T cell receptor beta chain was captured by sequencing in a study of CD8+ T cells in alopecia areata. Extraction and reverse transcription of RNA yielded cDNA as the sequencing template. Clones were read by immunoSEQ multiplex PCR, and TCRdb kept only the in-frame ones, dropping some. The table lists 180,000 or so clones, 51% of them singletons. As to treatment: oral pan-JAK inhibitor, 5-10 mg twice daily. CDR1 and CDR2 from the germline V gene are SGHVS and FNYEAQ. The CDR3 has 14 amino acids. V was shortened by 2 bases and J by 2 bases, with 7 bases between the two germline ends. This clone appeared a single time.

The TCR sequence derives from a human donor with alopecia areata. The rearrangement links TRBV7-6 to TRBJ1-5; D unclear. The input for sequencing was CD8+ T cells sorted from blood, taken at approximately week 52, from a patient treated with tofacitinib. This CDR3 reads CASSLSVGNQPQHF. The CDR3 DNA reads TGTGCCAGCAGCTTAAGCGTTGGCAATCAGCCCCAGCATTTT. Filled out from reference TRBV7-6 and TRBJ1-5, the complete variable domain reads GAGVSQSPRYKVTKRGQDVALRCDPISGHVSLYWYRQALGQGPEFLTYFNYEAQQDKSGLPNDRFSAERPEGSISTLTIQRTEQRDSAMYRCASSLSVGNQPQHFGDGTRLSIL.